This T cell receptor (beta chain) was obtained from a study of blood T cell repertoires in COVID-19 (dated by TCRdb to 2018 to 2020). Some background on the complete study: Samples covering the acute and convalescent phases of COVID-19 were provided by collaborators in the United States, Italy and Spain. Samples were obtained from the ongoing ImmuneRACE study (first 160 participants) and from 1,254 subjects provided by 6 global collaborators. Deeply sampled blood TCRbeta repertoires from subjects exposed to, actively infected with, or recovered from COVID-19 were included in the dataset. The prospective study material was composed of cDNA or gDNA derived from T cells, B-cell-depleted T cells, or PBMCs. HLA class I and class II types, where available, came from metadata supplied by the sample provider rather than from assay-based typing. Sample metadata almost always included a de-identified subject ID, COVID-19 status, age in years and sex. The repertoires were made available in a free public database intended to serve as a resource for research on the immune response to SARS-CoV-2.

Overall study outcomes, separate from this receptor: The quantity of clinical and demographic metadata differed by source and by participant and was supplied without curation.

The immunoSEQ Assay, a bias-controlled multiplex PCR, was used to amplify TCRbeta CDR3 regions from genomic DNA. The original methods were these. Within the assay, amplification of reference gene primers was used to estimate how many nucleated cells each sample contained. To quantify the absolute abundance of each unique TCRbeta CDR3 rearrangement, sequence reads were collapsed and filtered. For each sample, productive Simpson clonality was calculated as the square root of Simpson's diversity index across productive rearrangements. TCRdb mirrors the immuneACCESS table, restricted to in-frame sequences. Some clones are absent from its copies; in checked studies, under half trace to an unresolved V gene, and the reason for the others is unknown. That table gives V, J and clone size, and the DNA gave D and trimming. The sample table holds fewer than 300,000 clones, of which roughly 90% were seen once. The ten largest clones add up to more than 10% of the sample.

Concerning this clone: Its antigen target is currently unknown. Within one base of it there is no much larger clone, and no base qualities were kept.

At one collaborating source in Seattle, patients were enrolled during active infection and were followed longitudinally through the course of disease. Whole blood was collected in K2EDTA tubes by collaborating institutions according to the institutions' own protocols. For TCRbeta analysis, collaborators shipped samples in one of three forms: frozen whole blood, isolated PBMCs, or DNA extracted from either of those sample types. Germline trimming: 4 bases from V, 5 bases from J; junction bases outside gene matches: 4. CDR1 KGHDR and CDR2 SFDVKD are derived from the germline V gene. Including cysteine and phenylalanine, the CDR3 has 13 amino acids. This entry keeps only the CDR3 DNA: 39 bases, framed from base 1.

The sequence was collected from a woman in her twenties or thirties with COVID-19, enrolled during active disease. Sequenced: peripheral blood. This receptor chain uses TRBV24-1 and TRBJ2-7; TRBD1 aligns with 7 central bases. In nucleotide form, the sequence is TGTGCCACCAGTGACGGGACAGACCACGAGCAGTACTTC. It is translated as CATSDGTDHEQYF.